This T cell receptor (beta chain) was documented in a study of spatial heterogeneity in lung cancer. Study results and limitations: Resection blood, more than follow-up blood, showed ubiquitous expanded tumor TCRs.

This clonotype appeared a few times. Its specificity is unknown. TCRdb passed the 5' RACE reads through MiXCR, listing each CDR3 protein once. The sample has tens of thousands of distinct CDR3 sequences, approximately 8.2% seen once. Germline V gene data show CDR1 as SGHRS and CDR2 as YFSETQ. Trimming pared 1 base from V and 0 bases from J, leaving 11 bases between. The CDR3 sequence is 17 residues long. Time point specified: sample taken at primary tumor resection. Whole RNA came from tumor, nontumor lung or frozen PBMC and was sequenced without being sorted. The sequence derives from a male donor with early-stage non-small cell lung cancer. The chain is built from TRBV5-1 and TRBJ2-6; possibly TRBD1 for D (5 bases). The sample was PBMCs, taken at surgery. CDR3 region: CASSLQGPSSGANVLTF. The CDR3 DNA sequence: TGCGCCAGCAGCTTGCAGGGTCCCAGCTCTGGGGCCAACGTCCTGACTTTC. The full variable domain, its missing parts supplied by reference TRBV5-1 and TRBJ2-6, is KAGVTQTPRYLIKTRGQQVTLSCSPISGHRSVSWYQQTPGQGLQFLFEYFSETQRNKGNFPGRFSGRQFSNSRSEMNVSTLELGDSALYLCASSLQGPSSGANVLTFGAGSRLTVL.